What follows describes a single T cell receptor (beta chain). No antigen is known for it. The record has no base qualities; no much larger clone is one base away. The cohort comprised fewer than 750 healthy bone marrow donors. Cohort members were all nominally healthy when sampled, although unrecorded immune exposures were likely present. The donor tested CMV seronegative, placing the donor among the roughly 400 seronegative members of the cohort. Every donor gave a peripheral blood sample, and the peripheral blood mononuclear cells from that sample were used for TCR beta sequencing. The Qiagen DNeasy Blood Extraction Kit was used to extract genomic DNA from the blood cell samples. The germline V gene encodes CDR1 MNHNS and CDR2 SASEGT. After removal of 7 bases from V and 5 bases from J, the junction retains 8 bases not matched to a gene. The CDR3, cysteine through phenylalanine, is 15 amino acids long. Only the CDR3 part of the read is kept: 45 bases, read in frame from the first base.

This sample stems from a study of cytomegalovirus exposure and HLA in healthy donors (dated by TCRdb to about 2017). In the study overall: In an earlier analysis of under 600 of the donors, approximately 260 Gb of sequence data and 117 million unique TCR beta sequences from 150 million to 200 million T cells were reported. Roughly 300 gigabases of sequencing data and around 90 million unique TCR sequences made up an early release that covered 500 to 650 HLA-typed donors. The genetic ancestry cluster associated with self-reported Caucasian donors included 65% to 90% of the 300 to 450 genotyped donors. The aim of the study was to test whether cataloging public T cell receptors could identify signatures of past pathogen exposure. The T cell repertoires of 666 subjects were profiled by immunosequencing and related to cytomegalovirus serostatus. Besides the first cohort of 500 to 700 subjects, a separate validation cohort made up of roughly 120 different subjects was used. High-throughput TCR immunosequencing, statistical association of individual TCRs with disease status, and machine learning were combined to predict cytomegalovirus infection status. In a later analysis, previously published TCR beta repertoires from several hundred donors were re-analyzed and high-resolution HLA genotyping was added so that TCR occurrence patterns could be studied. The later analysis used no new phenotypic data to find candidate immune exposures, relying instead on TCR beta sequences and their occurrence across donors. To decide whether each TCR beta V gene segment behaved as functional or pseudogenic, an earlier analysis of fewer than 750 of the donors relied on high-throughput TCR beta sequencing. Donor age, sex, ethnicity and CMV serostatus were collected together with the repertoire data. Genome-wide SNP genotypes for about three fifths of the 666 donors were used in a later genetic analysis, which treated that subset as a discovery cohort. Every repertoire in the discovery cohort had been generated on one and the same sequencing platform. HLA typing covered class I and class II loci at four-digit resolution. Typing coverage varied by locus: roughly 629-630 donors for A, B, C, DRB1 and DQB1; approximately 560 for DQA1; more than 600 for DPA1; approximately 490 for DPB1. A few DR-DQ haplotypes were handled as single units for association and clustering because linkage in the cohort was strong. Across 398 genotyped donors of the cohort, an average of about 250,000 unique TCR beta nucleotide sequences per donor were sequenced, and 15% to 20% of those sequences were non-productive. The study at large found these results: The authors suggested that the approach could potentially be extended to other disease states and immunological phenotypes. Because HLA typing was unavailable for some donors at each locus, only the typed subset was used in association tests. A total of 150 to 200 TCR beta chains were listed by the study as associated with cytomegalovirus. In a later analysis, HLA-associated TCR beta chains showed more clonal expansion and lower generation probabilities than non-associated chains that were equally common. A further reported finding was that TCR beta sequences accurately predicted the HLA-A and HLA-B alleles for most subjects in the first cohort. An earlier analysis of 587 of the donors showed that most TCR beta V segments appeared in productive rearrangements either about 87% or about 30% of the time, which broadly matched IMGT annotations. Correlated functional status among segregating V segments might reflect linkage disequilibrium, but an unknown experimental factor could not be ruled out. Most CMV-associated TCR beta chains appeared to be HLA-restricted in a later analysis, and the HLA associations seemed to be driven largely by CMV exposure. The classifier was reported to diagnose cytomegalovirus status with high specificity and sensitivity in both the original cohort and the validation cohort. In a later analysis, TCR association rates were found to vary across HLA loci, with the most associated TCRs seen for DRB1 alleles and the fewest for HLA-C alleles. At a false discovery rate of 0.05, a later analysis linked around 17,000 TCR beta sequences to specific HLA alleles. Most TCR sequences were observed very rarely across donors, whereas some public TCRs were present in many individuals. CMV serostatus was the only immune exposure information available for the cohort. V-gene and J-gene trimming of TCR beta chains was associated with a missense DCLRE1C variant in a later genetic analysis, and the association was replicated in an independent cohort. Seventeen rarely observed V segments, including chromosome 9 orphons, were excluded from the earlier analysis of some 590 of the donors because counts were too low. In vitro tests confirmed that a few of the cytomegalovirus-associated TCR beta chains recognize cytomegalovirus antigens. A later analysis reported that several top co-occurrence clusters appeared linked to parvovirus B19, influenza, CMV and Epstein-Barr virus. This cohort had only TCR beta chains sequenced, and the lack of alpha or paired-chain data limited which features could be detected. Presence/absence analyses assumed roughly uniform sequencing depth across donors, an assumption that may not hold. Strong co-occurrence of HLA alleles, especially DR and DQ, made assigning TCR associations to individual alleles difficult. A cluster of highly shared sequence variants was judged likely to represent a technical artifact of the sequencing pipeline. In a later genetic analysis, fewer N-insertions in productive TCRs were reported among donors in an Asian-associated ancestry cluster than the roughly 700-donor mean. The 87-base-pair reads could not distinguish some IMGT-functional V segments, including TRBV6-2 and TRBV6-3, so those segments were excluded.

Library generation was performed with the immunoSEQ multiplex PCR assay. A mixture of 60 forward primers for TCR Vbeta segments and 13 reverse primers for TCR Jbeta segments was used in the multiplex PCR. A multiplex PCR assay on genomic DNA amplified the CDR3 region of rearranged TCR beta genes. Amplified TCR beta libraries were sequenced as 87-base-pair reads on the Illumina HiSeq System. Regarding the original processing steps: In a later analysis, about 80 million unique TCR beta chains were counted across the 650 to 750 repertoires, and approximately 11 million of these chains were shared by at least two donors. A nearest-neighbor algorithm error-corrected the raw reads and collapsed the reads into unique sequences, merging closely related sequences to remove PCR and sequencing errors. V, D and J gene segments were assigned by aligning CDR3 sequences to IMGT reference sequences. For a sequence to be retained, at least a six-nucleotide match to both a V gene segment and a J gene segment was required. A rearrangement counted as productive if the CDR3 had no stop codons and remained in frame with V and J, and every other rearrangement counted as non-productive. Following IMGT convention, CDR3 was defined as the stretch from the second conserved V-encoded cysteine up to the conserved J-encoded phenylalanine. Sequences without an unambiguous match to a single V gene segment were excluded from the earlier analysis of a few hundred of the donors. In an earlier analysis of several hundred of the donors, V segments were called functional above 56.7% productive rearrangements and were called segregating when the between-donor standard deviation exceeded 5%. A statistical classification framework was built for diagnosing cytomegalovirus status from the catalog of TCR beta chain sequences. In a later analysis, V and J genes were assigned by comparing TCR nucleotide sequences against IMGT/GENE-DB human TR gene sequences. In a later analysis, CDR3 sequences and most-parsimonious VDJ recombination scenarios were assigned using the TCRdist pipeline. In a later analysis, each TCR beta chain was defined by its CDR3 amino acid sequence together with its V-gene family, and reads without a unique V-gene family were excluded. In a later analysis, fewer than 650 highly shared, low-generation-probability nucleotide sequences were removed to address suspected cross-contamination and a sequencing artifact. A later analysis calculated a clonal expansion index for each public chain from normalized within-repertoire ranks of inferred template counts. Generation probabilities in a later analysis came from a VDJ recombination model fitted to out-of-frame rearrangements, and those results were checked against IGoR. In a later analysis, TCR-TCR, TCR-HLA and TCR-CMV co-occurrence was scored with hypergeometric tests, and a repertoire-size bias correction was applied to TCR pairs. False discovery rates were estimated in a later analysis by permuting HLA or CMV assignments 20 times. In a later analysis, co-occurring TCRs were grouped using DBSCAN, and TCRdist sequence similarity was added for clustering within HLA-allele-positive subsets. For co-occurrence clustering, repertoires with fewer than 30,000 or more than 120,000 public chains were excluded, along with about five repertoires with anomalous nucleotide sharing. Not all clones reach the TCRdb copy of this immuneACCESS table, which keeps in-frame sequences only. Checked studies attribute under half of the gap to unresolved V genes and leave the rest unexplained. The V and J calls and clone size are taken from that table; D and trimming were inferred from the DNA. The sample records 150,000 to 200,000 clones, roughly 73% of which are singletons. The top ten clones comprise 2.5% to 4% of the sample.

Here the chain combines TRBV6-1 and TRBJ2-2, with 9 bases matching TRBD1. The receptor was isolated from a female donor in good health and CMV-seronegative. Sequences were obtained from PBMCs. The CDR3 corresponds to CASTVGQGRTGELFF. The nucleotide sequence is given as TGTGCCAGCACCGTGGGACAGGGTCGGACCGGGGAGCTGTTTTTT.